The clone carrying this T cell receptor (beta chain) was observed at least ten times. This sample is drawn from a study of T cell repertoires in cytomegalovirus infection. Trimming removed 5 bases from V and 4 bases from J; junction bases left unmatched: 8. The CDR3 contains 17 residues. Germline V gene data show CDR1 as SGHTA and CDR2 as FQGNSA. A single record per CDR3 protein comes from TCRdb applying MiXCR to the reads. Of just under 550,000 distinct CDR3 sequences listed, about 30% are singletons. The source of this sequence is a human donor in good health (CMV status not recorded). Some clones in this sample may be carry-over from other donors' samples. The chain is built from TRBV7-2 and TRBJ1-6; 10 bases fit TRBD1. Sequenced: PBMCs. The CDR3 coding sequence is TGTGCCAGCAGCCAGACCGGGACAGGGGTATATAATTCACCCCTCCACTTT. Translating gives CASSQTGTGVYNSPLHF.